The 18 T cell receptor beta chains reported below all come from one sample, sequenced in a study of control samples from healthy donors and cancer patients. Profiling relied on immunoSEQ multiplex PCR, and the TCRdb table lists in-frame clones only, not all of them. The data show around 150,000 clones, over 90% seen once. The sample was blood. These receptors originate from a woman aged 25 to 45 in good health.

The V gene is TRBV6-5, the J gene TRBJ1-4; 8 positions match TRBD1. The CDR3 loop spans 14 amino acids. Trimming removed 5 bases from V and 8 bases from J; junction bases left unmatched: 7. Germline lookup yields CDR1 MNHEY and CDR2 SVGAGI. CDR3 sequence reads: CASSPQGAGEKLFF. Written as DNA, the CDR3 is TGTGCCAGCAGTCCGCAGGGGGCCGGAGAAAAACTGTTTTTT.

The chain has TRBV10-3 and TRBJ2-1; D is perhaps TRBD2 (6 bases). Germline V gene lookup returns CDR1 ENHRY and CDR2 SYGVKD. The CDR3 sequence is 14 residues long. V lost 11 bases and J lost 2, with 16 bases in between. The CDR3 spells CAASRGSTYNEQFF. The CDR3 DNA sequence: TGTGCCGCGTCACGGGGGAGTACCTACAATGAGCAGTTCTTC.

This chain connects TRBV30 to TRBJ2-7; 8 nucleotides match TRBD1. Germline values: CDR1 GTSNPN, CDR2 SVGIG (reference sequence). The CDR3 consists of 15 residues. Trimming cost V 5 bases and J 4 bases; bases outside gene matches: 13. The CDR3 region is CAWSRHGTGLYEQYF. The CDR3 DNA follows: TGTGCCTGGTCGAGACACGGGACAGGACTATACGAGCAGTACTTC.

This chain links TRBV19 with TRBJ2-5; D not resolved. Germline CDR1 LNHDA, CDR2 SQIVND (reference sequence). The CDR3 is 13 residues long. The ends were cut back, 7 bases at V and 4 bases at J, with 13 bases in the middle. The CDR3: CASTRSWGETQYF. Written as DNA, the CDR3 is TGTGCCAGTACAAGGAGTTGGGGAGAGACCCAGTACTTC.

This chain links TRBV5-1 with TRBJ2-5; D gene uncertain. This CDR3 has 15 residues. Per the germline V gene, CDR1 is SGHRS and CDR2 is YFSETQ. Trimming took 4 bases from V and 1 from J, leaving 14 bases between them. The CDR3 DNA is TGCGCCAGCAGCCGTATTGTGGACCCCCAAGAGACCCAGTACTTC. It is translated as CASSRIVDPQETQYF.

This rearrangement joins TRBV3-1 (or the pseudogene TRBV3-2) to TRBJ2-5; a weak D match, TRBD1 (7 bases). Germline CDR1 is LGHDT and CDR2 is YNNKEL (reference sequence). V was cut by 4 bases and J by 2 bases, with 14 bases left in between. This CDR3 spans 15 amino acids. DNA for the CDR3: TGTGCCAGCAGCCCCGAGGGGGCGGGGCAAGAGACCCAGTACTTC. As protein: CASSPEGAGQETQYF.

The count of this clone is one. The DNA for the CDR3 is TGTGCCAGCTCCCGGGGGGACACTGAAGCTTTCTTT. Amino acids: CASSRGDTEAFF. This sequence joins TRBV18 and TRBJ1-1; D is possibly TRBD1 (5 bases). This CDR3 has 12 amino acids. V was trimmed by 6 bases and J by 3 bases, leaving 8 bases between them. CDR1 is KGHSH, CDR2 LQKENI, per germline.

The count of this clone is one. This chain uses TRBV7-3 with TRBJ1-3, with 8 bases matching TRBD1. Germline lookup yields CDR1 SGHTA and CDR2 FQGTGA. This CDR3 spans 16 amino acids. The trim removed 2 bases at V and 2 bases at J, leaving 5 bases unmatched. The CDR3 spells CASSLQGQATGNTIYF. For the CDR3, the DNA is TGTGCCAGCAGCTTACAGGGACAGGCAACTGGAAACACCATATATTTT.

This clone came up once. The CDR3 DNA sequence: TGCAGCGTGAGGGCTAGCGGGGCCACAAATGAGCAGTTCTTC. Translated: CSVRASGATNEQFF. The V gene is TRBV29-1, the J gene TRBJ2-1, with 9 bases identical to TRBD2. The CDR3 runs to 14 residues. After removal of 6 bases from V and 7 bases from J, the junction contained 10 bases not matched to a gene. Germline CDR1 SQVTM, CDR2 ANQGSEA.

CDR3 DNA: TGTGCCAGCAGCTTGGGACAGTATGGCTACACCTTC. This sequence encodes CASSLGQYGYTF. The rearrangement uses TRBV5-6 and TRBJ1-2; perhaps TRBD1 as D (5 bases). CDR1 SGHDT and CDR2 YYEEEE come from the germline V gene. This CDR3 is 12 amino acids long. V lost 0 bases and J 5 bases, leaving 5 bases between the germline ends.

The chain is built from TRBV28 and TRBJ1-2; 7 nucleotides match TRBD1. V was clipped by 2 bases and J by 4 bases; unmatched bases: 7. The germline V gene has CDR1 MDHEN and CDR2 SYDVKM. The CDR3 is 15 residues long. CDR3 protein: CASSLPAGGSYGYTF. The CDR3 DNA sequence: TGTGCCAGCAGTTTACCGGCAGGGGGATCCTATGGCTACACCTTC.

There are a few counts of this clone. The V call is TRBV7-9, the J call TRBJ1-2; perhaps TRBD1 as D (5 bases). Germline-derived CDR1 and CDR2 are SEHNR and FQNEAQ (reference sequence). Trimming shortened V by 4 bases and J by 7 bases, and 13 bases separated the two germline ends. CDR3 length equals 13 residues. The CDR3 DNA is TGTGCCAGCAGCTCCCGGGACTCTGTTGGCTACACCTTC. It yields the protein CASSSRDSVGYTF.

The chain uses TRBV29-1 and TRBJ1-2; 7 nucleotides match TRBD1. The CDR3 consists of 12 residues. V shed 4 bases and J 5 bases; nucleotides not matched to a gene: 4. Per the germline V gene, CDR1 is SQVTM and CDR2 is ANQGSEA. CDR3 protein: CSVAEQGYGYTF. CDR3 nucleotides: TGCAGCGTTGCCGAACAGGGGTATGGCTACACCTTC.

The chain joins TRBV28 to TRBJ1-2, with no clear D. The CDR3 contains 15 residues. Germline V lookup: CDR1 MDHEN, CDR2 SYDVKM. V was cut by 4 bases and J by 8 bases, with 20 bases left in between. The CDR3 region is CASSSPGGPGFGYTF. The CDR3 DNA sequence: TGTGCCAGCAGTTCTCCGGGAGGGCCGGGATTCGGCTACACCTTC.

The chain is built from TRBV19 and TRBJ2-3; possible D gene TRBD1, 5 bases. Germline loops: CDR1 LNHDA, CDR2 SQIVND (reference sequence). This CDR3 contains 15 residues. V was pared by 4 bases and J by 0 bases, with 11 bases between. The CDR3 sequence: CASSSQGWSTDTQYF. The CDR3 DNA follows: TGTGCCAGTAGTAGCCAGGGATGGAGCACAGATACGCAGTATTTT.

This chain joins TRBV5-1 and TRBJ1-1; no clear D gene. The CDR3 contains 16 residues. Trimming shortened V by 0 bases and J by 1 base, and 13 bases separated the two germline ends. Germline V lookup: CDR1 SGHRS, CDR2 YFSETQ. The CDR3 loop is CASSLASLGPNTEAFF. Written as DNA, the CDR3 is TGCGCCAGCAGCTTGGCCTCGTTAGGGCCGAACACTGAAGCTTTCTTT.

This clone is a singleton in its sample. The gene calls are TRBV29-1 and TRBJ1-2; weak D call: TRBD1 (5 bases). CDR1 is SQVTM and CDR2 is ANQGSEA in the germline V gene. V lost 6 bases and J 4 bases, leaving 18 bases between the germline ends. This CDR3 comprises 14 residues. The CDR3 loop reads CSVEGFGTAYGYTF. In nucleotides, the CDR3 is TGCAGCGTAGAGGGGTTCGGGACGGCCTATGGCTACACCTTC.

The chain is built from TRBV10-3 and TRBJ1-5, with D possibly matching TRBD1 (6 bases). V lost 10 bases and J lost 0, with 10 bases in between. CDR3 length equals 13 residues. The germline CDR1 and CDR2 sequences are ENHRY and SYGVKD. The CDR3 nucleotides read TGTGCCAGTAAGGGGGATAGCAATCAGCCCCAGCATTTT. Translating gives CASKGDSNQPQHF.